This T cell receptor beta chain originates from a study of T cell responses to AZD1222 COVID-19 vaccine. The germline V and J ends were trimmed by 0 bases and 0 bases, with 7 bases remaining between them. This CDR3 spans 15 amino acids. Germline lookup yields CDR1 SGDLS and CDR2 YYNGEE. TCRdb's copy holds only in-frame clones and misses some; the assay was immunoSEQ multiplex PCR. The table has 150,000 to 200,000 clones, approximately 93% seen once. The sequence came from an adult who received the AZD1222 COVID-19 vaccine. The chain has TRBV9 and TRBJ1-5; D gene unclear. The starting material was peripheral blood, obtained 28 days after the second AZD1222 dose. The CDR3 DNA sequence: TGTGCCAGCAGCGTAGGACCGACTAGCAATCAGCCCCAGCATTTT. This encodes CASSVGPTSNQPQHF.